One and the same sample provided the 21 T cell receptor beta chains below, sequenced in a study of blood T cell repertoires in COVID-19. Method: immunoSEQ multiplex PCR; TCRdb's copy keeps in-frame clones and lacks some. The sample holds 180,000 or so clones, roughly four fifths seen once. Sequencing was done on a sample of peripheral blood. Receptor source: a man aged 50-60 years who had recovered from COVID-19.

This chain links TRBV5-1 with TRBJ2-2; 11 nucleotides agree with TRBD2. Germline CDR1 SGHRS, CDR2 YFSETQ. This CDR3 region has 16 residues. V was clipped by 4 bases and J by 7 bases; unmatched bases: 9. The CDR3 bases are TGCGCCAGCAGCGTCACTAGCGGGAGAGAGGACGGGGAGCTGTTTTTT. Translated: CASSVTSGREDGELFF.

This clone turned up a few times. The genes are TRBV5-1 and TRBJ1-1, with D uncertain. The CDR3 has 13 amino acids. Germline CDR1 SGHRS, CDR2 YFSETQ. V gave up 1 base and J gave up 3 bases, with 7 bases separating them. As DNA, the CDR3 is TGCGCCAGCAGCTTGTCAACAGACACTGAAGCTTTCTTT. Translated, it gives CASSLSTDTEAFF.

The V call is TRBV28, the J call TRBJ1-1; D is unclear. The CDR3 spans 15 residues. Germline CDR1 and CDR2: MDHEN and SYDVKM. Between the trimmed V and J ends, which lost 8 bases and 9 bases, there was a span of 25 bases. The CDR3 bases are TGTGCCAGCGCGTCGCCCTTGACACCCTTTTCCCAAGCTTTCTTT. This sequence encodes CASASPLTPFSQAFF.

CDR3 sequence (DNA): TGCGCCAGCAGTCAATCCGCCCCGGGAGGGCCATCGGATACGCAGTATTTT. Its protein product is CASSQSAPGGPSDTQYF. The genes are TRBV23-1 and TRBJ2-3; TRBD2 agrees at 8 bases. TRBV23-1 is recorded as an ORF, its role being uncertain. The CDR3 contains 17 residues. Unmatched junction bases numbered 11, after V lost 0 bases and J lost 6 bases.

The J gene is TRBJ1-2, the V gene TRBV2, with a weak D call TRBD1 (5 bases). The length of the CDR3 is 13 residues. The V and J ends lost 0 bases and 7 bases respectively, with 9 bases between them. Germline V gene sequence: CDR1 SNHLY, CDR2 FYNNEI. In DNA form, the CDR3 reads TGTGCCAGCAGTGAAGCGACGGGGGGTGGCTACACCTTC. Translating it yields CASSEATGGGYTF.

The chain is built from TRBV19 and TRBJ1-2, with TRBD1 matching over 9 bases. The CDR3 spans 13 residues. Per germline, CDR1 LNHDA and CDR2 SQIVND (reference sequence). Losses at the gene ends were 5 bases for V and 7 bases for J; bases not matched to a gene: 5. The CDR3 is CASSHDRGVGYTF. In DNA, the CDR3 is TGTGCCAGTAGTCACGACAGGGGGGTTGGCTACACCTTC.

This chain connects TRBV7-2 to TRBJ2-5; TRBD1 matches at 7 bases. The J segment lost 7 bases and the V segment lost 1 base, leaving 9 bases of the junction unmatched. The germline CDR1 and CDR2 sequences are SGHTA and FQGNSA. The CDR3 has 15 amino acids. The CDR3 protein is CASSLEGTARVTQYF. DNA for the CDR3: TGTGCCAGCAGCTTAGAGGGGACAGCCAGGGTGACCCAGTACTTC.

This clone was seen repeatedly, ten times or more. The chain joins TRBV19 to TRBJ2-7, with a tentative D call TRBD1 (5 bases). V was trimmed by 5 bases and J by 1 base, leaving 12 bases between them. Germline values: CDR1 LNHDA, CDR2 SQIVND (reference sequence). The CDR3 runs to 14 residues. The chain's CDR3 is CASSEVRASYEQYF. The CDR3 region has the DNA TGTGCCAGTAGTGAGGTCAGGGCTTCCTACGAGCAGTACTTC.

V usage is TRBV6-5 and J usage is TRBJ2-1; 7 bases map to TRBD1. Trimming cost V 6 bases and J 4 bases; bases outside gene matches: 9. The CDR3 is 15 residues long. The V gene's germline CDR1 is MNHEY and CDR2 SVGAGI. This chain's CDR3 is CASRGTGAAYNEQFF. The CDR3 DNA follows: TGTGCCAGCAGAGGAACAGGGGCGGCATACAATGAGCAGTTCTTC.

The genes are TRBV5-4 and TRBJ2-2, with 7 bases identical to TRBD2. CDR3 length: 16 residues. V shed 4 bases and J 3 bases; nucleotides not matched to a gene: 9. Germline CDR1 is SGHNT and CDR2 is YYREEE (reference sequence). This CDR3 is CASSKGIRGDTGELFF. CDR3 DNA: TGTGCCAGCAGCAAAGGAATTCGGGGGGACACCGGGGAGCTGTTTTTT.

This chain connects TRBV7-2 to TRBJ2-5; TRBD2 agrees at 10 bases. Germline CDR1 SGHTA, CDR2 FQGNSA. V gave up 1 base and J gave up 1 base; unmatched junction bases: 6. CDR3 length equals 17 residues. In DNA, the CDR3 is TGTGCCAGCAGCTTAGGAGTAGCGGGAGGATCCCAAGAGACCCAGTACTTC. Translating it yields CASSLGVAGGSQETQYF.

The V gene is TRBV24-1, the J gene TRBJ2-7; TRBD2 agrees at 11 bases. Germline CDR1 is KGHDR and CDR2 is SFDVKD. This CDR3 has 16 amino acids. The V and J ends lost 4 bases and 3 bases, in that order; junction bases with no gene match: 7. The DNA of the CDR3 is TGTGCCACCAGTGACCGAGGGACTAGCGGAGGCTACGAGCAGTACTTC. It yields the protein CATSDRGTSGGYEQYF.

The CDR3 sequence is CASSQDPAWNSPLHF. The CDR3 DNA sequence: TGCGCCAGCAGCCAAGATCCTGCGTGGAATTCACCCCTCCACTTT. The chain has TRBV4-3 and TRBJ1-6; D not certain. The germline V gene has CDR1 LGHNA and CDR2 YSLEER. The V gene lost 0 bases and the J gene lost 7 bases, with 10 bases spanning the gap. This CDR3 is 15 amino acids long.

The V gene is TRBV28, the J gene TRBJ2-7; possibly TRBD1 for D (7 bases). CDR3 length equals 13 residues. V lost 7 bases to trimming and J lost 6 bases, with 16 bases between them. Germline V lookup: CDR1 MDHEN, CDR2 SYDVKM. CDR3 in DNA: TGTGCCAGCACAGGGGGGTTGAGAATCGAGCAGTACTTC. Translating it yields CASTGGLRIEQYF.

This chain links TRBV6-2 or TRBV6-3 with TRBJ2-2, with D tentatively TRBD2 (6 bases). Per germline, CDR1 MNHEY and CDR2 SVGEGT. The CDR3 has 15 residues. V was shortened by 4 bases and J by 1 base, with 10 bases between the two germline ends. CDR3 amino acids: CASSSGTVNTGELFF. In nucleotides, the CDR3 is TGTGCCAGCAGTTCCGGGACTGTGAACACCGGGGAGCTGTTTTTT.

The chain has TRBV12-3 or TRBV12-4 and TRBJ2-5; D may be TRBD2 (5 bases). The V gene lost 6 bases and the J gene lost 5 bases, with 10 bases spanning the gap. CDR3 size: 12 residues. The CDR3 here is CASSQDWETQYF. The CDR3 region has the DNA TGTGCCAGCAGCCAGGACTGGGAGACCCAGTACTTC.

This sequence joins TRBV5-1 and TRBJ2-7; 11 bases agree with TRBD2. The germline CDR1 and CDR2 sequences are SGHRS and YFSETQ. Trimming took 4 bases from V and 0 from J; bases not matched to a gene: 6. The CDR3 sequence is 16 residues long. CDR3 sequence (DNA): TGCGCCAGCAGCCCCGGGACTAGCGGTTTCTCCTACGAGCAGTACTTC. This encodes CASSPGTSGFSYEQYF.

The V and J genes are TRBV3-1 (or the pseudogene TRBV3-2) and TRBJ2-2; 12 bases map to TRBD2. The CDR3 spans 16 residues. The junction had 5 bases not matched to a gene; V was cut back by 3 bases and J by 6 bases. Germline lookup yields CDR1 LGHDT and CDR2 YNNKEL (reference sequence). CDR3 sequence: CASSHILAGGSGELFF. CDR3 nucleotides: TGTGCCAGCAGCCACATACTAGCGGGAGGCTCCGGGGAGCTGTTTTTT.

V gene TRBV5-6 combines with J gene TRBJ1-4; no definite D call. Germline V gene data show CDR1 as SGHDT and CDR2 as YYEEEE. V lost 6 bases and J lost 5, with 14 bases in between. The CDR3 length is 14 residues. CDR3 in amino acids: CASNTGSRNEKLFF. CDR3 bases: TGTGCCAGCAACACCGGGAGTCGAAATGAAAAACTGTTTTTT.

V and J are TRBV27 and TRBJ2-2, with TRBD1 as a possible D gene (6 bases). This CDR3 is 14 amino acids long. The germline gives CDR1 MNHEY, CDR2 SMNVEV (reference sequence). Trimming removed 1 base from V and 6 bases from J, with 9 bases in between. CDR3 in amino acids: CASSLYRVSGELFF. In DNA form, the CDR3 reads TGTGCCAGCAGTTTATACAGGGTGTCCGGGGAGCTGTTTTTT.

The rearrangement joins TRBV28 to TRBJ2-7; 9 bases are shared with TRBD2. V trimming: 5 bases; J trimming: 2 bases; junction bases outside the gene matches: 7. This CDR3 has 15 residues. Germline CDR1 is MDHEN and CDR2 is SYDVKM. In DNA, the CDR3 is TGTGCCAGCAGTCCTATCGCGGGAGGGCCCTACGAGCAGTACTTC. It specifies CASSPIAGGPYEQYF.